What follows are 10 T cell receptor beta chains derived from one specimen sequenced in a study of beta chain features in type 1 diabetes. General observations from the study: All four CD4+ subsets of Type 1 diabetes patients contained TCRB CDR3s that were moderately but significantly shorter.

cDNA synthesis used the whole RNA isolate, giving expressed TCRB sequences. Only in-frame clones appear in the TCRdb table, and some are missing; sequencing was by immunoSEQ multiplex PCR. The sample contains a few hundred thousand clones, 20% to 25% of which appear only once. These receptors' targets are unknown. Specimen: naive CD4+ T cells from blood. Receptor source: a woman in her thirties with type 1 diabetes.

This clone occurred a few times. This chain joins TRBV19 and TRBJ1-2, with 8 bases matching TRBD1. This CDR3 is 14 amino acids long. Germline V gene sequence: CDR1 LNHDA, CDR2 SQIVND (reference sequence). After removal of 4 bases from V and 4 bases from J, the junction contained 5 bases not matched to a gene. DNA for the CDR3: TGTGCCAGTAGTAATCGACAGGGGCGCTATGGCTACACCTTC. It encodes CASSNRQGRYGYTF.

This clone appeared a few times. This sequence joins TRBV29-1 and TRBJ2-3, with 7 bases lining up with TRBD2. This CDR3 has 12 amino acids. CDR1 SQVTM and CDR2 ANQGSEA come from the germline V gene. Germline trimming cut 8 bases from V and 4 bases from J; bases unmatched to any gene: 6. As DNA, the CDR3 is TGCAGCTCAAGGGGAGGGTCAGATACGCAGTATTTT. Protein sequence: CSSRGGSDTQYF.

Only a few counts were recorded for this clone. The chain carries TRBV29-1 and TRBJ2-1, with D possibly being TRBD2 (6 bases). V dropped 4 bases and J dropped 4 bases, with 11 bases sitting between them. The CDR3 totals 13 residues. Germline V CDR1 and CDR2: SQVTM, ANQGSEA. CDR3 sequence: CSVVQRAYNEQFF. CDR3 coding DNA: TGCAGCGTTGTCCAGCGGGCATACAATGAGCAGTTCTTC.

The J gene is TRBJ2-1, the V gene TRBV11-2; D may be TRBD1 (5 bases). V gave up 5 bases and J gave up 7 bases, with 9 bases separating them. Germline-derived CDR1 and CDR2 are SGHAT and FQNNGV. The CDR3 is 12 residues long. CDR3 sequence: CASSGARNEQFF. The CDR3 DNA reads as TGTGCCAGCAGCGGGGCGAGGAATGAGCAGTTCTTC.

There are a few counts of this clone. This chain links TRBV20-1 with TRBJ2-1; D perhaps matches TRBD2 (7 bases). CDR1 and CDR2 from the germline V gene are DFQATT and SNEGSKA (reference sequence). CDR3 length: 11 residues. Trimming removed 4 bases at V and 8 bases at J, with 9 bases between. This CDR3 is CSAKGGHEQFF. The CDR3 nucleotides are TGCAGTGCTAAGGGGGGGCATGAGCAGTTCTTC.

The sample holds a few counts of this clone. The V gene is TRBV7-8, the J gene TRBJ2-1; 8 bases line up with TRBD2. The CDR3 runs to 15 residues. Per the germline V gene, CDR1 is SGHVS and CDR2 is FQNEAQ. The ends lost 4 bases at V and 6 bases at J; junction bases unmatched: 8. Written as DNA, the CDR3 is TGTGCCAGCAGCTCGGTGCTGGGACTAGTCAATGAGCAGTTCTTC. Translation gives CASSSVLGLVNEQFF.

This chain joins TRBV21-1 and TRBJ2-7; the table calls TRBD1, which could not be checked here. TRBV21-1 constitutes a pseudogene. CDR3 length: 16 amino acids. CDR3: CASSKGGDRDFYEQYF. CDR3 nucleotide sequence: TGTGCCAGCAGCAAAGGAGGCGACAGGGATTTTTACGAGCAGTACTTC.

The chain couples TRBV28 to TRBJ2-3, with D tentatively TRBD2 (6 bases). Germline CDR1 and CDR2: MDHEN and SYDVKM. The CDR3 totals 13 residues. V lost 5 bases, J lost 4 bases, and 10 bases lay in between. The CDR3 is CASSRGGADTQYF. The DNA of the CDR3 is TGTGCCAGCAGTAGAGGCGGGGCAGATACGCAGTATTTT.

The chain uses TRBV9 and TRBJ2-3, with 8 bases aligning to TRBD1. This CDR3 is 14 amino acids long. J lost 3 bases, V lost 3 bases, and 3 bases had no gene match. In germline, CDR1 is SGDLS, CDR2 YYNGEE. The CDR3 sequence is CASSGTGYTDTQYF. The CDR3 nucleotides are TGTGCCAGCAGCGGGACAGGGTATACAGATACGCAGTATTTT.

The chain couples TRBV18 to TRBJ1-5, with no clear D. CDR1 KGHSH and CDR2 LQKENI come from the germline V gene. The V end was cut by 3 bases, the J end by 5 bases, with 5 bases between. This CDR3 has 12 residues. The CDR3 DNA reads TGTGCCAGCTCACCGGCGGATCAGCCCCAGCATTTT. Amino acids: CASSPADQPQHF.